Included here is one TCR beta chain sequence, with context. Its specificity is unknown. Patients got ipilimumab 1 mg/kg beginning 14 to 28 days post-transplant. Dosing: nivolumab 3 mg/kg IV, weeks 1, 4, 7, 10, then every two weeks to week 26. This specimen comes from a study of ipilimumab plus nivolumab after autologous stem cell transplantation. Looking at the study overall: Typical patient got 5 ipilimumab doses and about eight nivolumab doses (median).

TCRdb's table, derived via immunoSEQ multiplex PCR, lists solely in-frame clones and lacks some. The sample carries tens of thousands of clones, 75% to 85% recorded once. This CDR3 has 14 amino acids. V was pared by 2 bases and J by 8 bases, with 15 bases between. The germline V gene encodes CDR1 KGHSH and CDR2 LQKENI. Study results and limitations: Authors suggest TCR repertoire, Treg phenotype and gut microbiota support further study.

The clonotype comes from a male donor with diffuse large B-cell lymphoma. The chain is built from TRBV18 and TRBJ1-2, with a weak D call TRBD1 (6 bases). The material was PBMCs, obtained in a trial of ipilimumab plus nivolumab as post-transplant consolidation. CDR3 nucleotides: TGTGCCAGCTCACCAGGCAGTCCCCAGGGGGGCTACACCTTC. Protein: CASSPGSPQGGYTF.